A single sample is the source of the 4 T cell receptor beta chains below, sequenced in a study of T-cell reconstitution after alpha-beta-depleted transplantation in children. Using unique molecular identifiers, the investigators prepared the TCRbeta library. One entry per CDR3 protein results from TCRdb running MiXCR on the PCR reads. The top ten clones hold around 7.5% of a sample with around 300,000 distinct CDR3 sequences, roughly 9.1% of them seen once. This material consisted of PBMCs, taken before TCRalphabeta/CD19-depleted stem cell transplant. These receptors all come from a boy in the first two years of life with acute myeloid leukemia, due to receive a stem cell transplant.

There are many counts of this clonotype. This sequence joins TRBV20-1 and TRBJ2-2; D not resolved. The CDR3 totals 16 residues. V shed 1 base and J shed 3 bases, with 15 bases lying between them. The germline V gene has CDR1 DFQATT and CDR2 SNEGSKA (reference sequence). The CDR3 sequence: CSARGSTYLDTGELFF. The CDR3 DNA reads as TGCAGTGCTAGAGGCTCAACCTACCTTGACACCGGGGAGCTGTTTTTT.

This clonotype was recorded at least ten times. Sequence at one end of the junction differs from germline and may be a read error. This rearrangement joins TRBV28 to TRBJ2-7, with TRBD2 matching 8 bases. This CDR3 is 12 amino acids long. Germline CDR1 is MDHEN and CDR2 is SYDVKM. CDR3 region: CASSPLTSGGVF. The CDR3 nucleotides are TGTGCCAGCAGTCCCCTAACTAGCGGTGGCGTCTTC.

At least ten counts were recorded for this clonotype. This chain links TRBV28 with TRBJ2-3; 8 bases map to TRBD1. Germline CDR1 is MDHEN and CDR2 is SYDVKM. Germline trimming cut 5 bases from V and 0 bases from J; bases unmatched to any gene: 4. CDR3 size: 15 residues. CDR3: CASSGDRLSTDTQYF. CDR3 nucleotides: TGTGCCAGCAGTGGGGACAGGCTTAGCACAGATACGCAGTATTTT.

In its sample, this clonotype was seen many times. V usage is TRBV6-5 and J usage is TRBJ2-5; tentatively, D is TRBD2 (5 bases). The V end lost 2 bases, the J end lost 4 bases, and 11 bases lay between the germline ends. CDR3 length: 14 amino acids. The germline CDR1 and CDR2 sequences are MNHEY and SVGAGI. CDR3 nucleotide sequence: TGTGCCAGCAGTTACCGAGGGTATGGAGAGACCCAGTACTTC. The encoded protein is CASSYRGYGETQYF.